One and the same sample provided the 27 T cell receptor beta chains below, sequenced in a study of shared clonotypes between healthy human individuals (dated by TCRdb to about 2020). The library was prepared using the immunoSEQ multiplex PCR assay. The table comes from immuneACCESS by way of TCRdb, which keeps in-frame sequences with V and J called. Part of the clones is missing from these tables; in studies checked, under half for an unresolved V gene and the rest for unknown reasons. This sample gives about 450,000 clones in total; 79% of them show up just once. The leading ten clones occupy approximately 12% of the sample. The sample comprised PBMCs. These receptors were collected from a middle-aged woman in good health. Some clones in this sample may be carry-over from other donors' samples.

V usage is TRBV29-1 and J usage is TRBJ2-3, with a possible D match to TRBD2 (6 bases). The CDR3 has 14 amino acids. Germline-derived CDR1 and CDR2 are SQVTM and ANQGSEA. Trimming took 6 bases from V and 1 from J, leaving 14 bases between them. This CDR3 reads CSVDPGGRTDTQYF. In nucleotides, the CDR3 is TGCAGCGTGGATCCCGGGGGACGCACAGATACGCAGTATTTT.

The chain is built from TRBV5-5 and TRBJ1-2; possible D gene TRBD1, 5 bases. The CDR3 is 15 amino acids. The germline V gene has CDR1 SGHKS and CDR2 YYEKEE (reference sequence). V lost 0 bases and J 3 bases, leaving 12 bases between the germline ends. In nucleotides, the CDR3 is TGTGCCAGCAGCTTGGTTGTAGGGGAGTACTATGGCTACACCTTC. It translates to CASSLVVGEYYGYTF.

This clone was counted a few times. The CDR3 bases are TGTGCCAGCAGGAGATCGACAGGGGAAGAGACCCAGTACTTC. This sequence encodes CASRRSTGEETQYF. The rearrangement links TRBV5-4 to TRBJ2-5; 8 positions agree with TRBD1. The trim removed 5 bases at V and 3 bases at J, leaving 6 bases unmatched. The germline V gene encodes CDR1 SGHNT and CDR2 YYREEE (reference sequence). The CDR3 is 14 residues long.

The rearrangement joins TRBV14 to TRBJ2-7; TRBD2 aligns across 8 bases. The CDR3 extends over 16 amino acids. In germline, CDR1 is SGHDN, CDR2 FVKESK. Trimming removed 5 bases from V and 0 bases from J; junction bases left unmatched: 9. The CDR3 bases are TGTGCCAGCAGCAAACTCGGACTAGCCAACTCCTACGAGCAGTACTTC. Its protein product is CASSKLGLANSYEQYF.

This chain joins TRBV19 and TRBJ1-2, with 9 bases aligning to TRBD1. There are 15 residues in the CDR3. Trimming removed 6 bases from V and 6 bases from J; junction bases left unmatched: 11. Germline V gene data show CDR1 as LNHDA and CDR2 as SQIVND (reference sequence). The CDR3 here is CASSPRGDRAHGYTF. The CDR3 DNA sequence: TGTGCCAGTAGCCCCCGAGGGGACAGGGCTCATGGCTACACCTTC.

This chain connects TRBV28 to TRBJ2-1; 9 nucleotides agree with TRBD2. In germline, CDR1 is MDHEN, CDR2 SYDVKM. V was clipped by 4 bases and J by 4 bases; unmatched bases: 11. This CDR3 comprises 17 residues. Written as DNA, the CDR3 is TGTGCCAGCAGTTCAACCCTACTAGCGGGTGGATACAATGAGCAGTTCTTC. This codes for CASSSTLLAGGYNEQFF.

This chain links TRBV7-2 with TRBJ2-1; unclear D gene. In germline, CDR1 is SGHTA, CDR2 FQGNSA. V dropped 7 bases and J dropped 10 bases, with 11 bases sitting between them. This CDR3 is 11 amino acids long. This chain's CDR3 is CASTRLGEQFF. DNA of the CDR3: TGTGCCAGCACAAGGTTGGGGGAGCAGTTCTTC.

The CDR3 DNA follows: TGTGCCAGCAGCGGGTGGCTAGCGGGAGCCTTCTACGAGCAGTACTTC. Translated, it gives CASSGWLAGAFYEQYF. The chain recombines TRBV11-2 with TRBJ2-7; 10 bases fit TRBD2. The germline V gene encodes CDR1 SGHAT and CDR2 FQNNGV. Losses at the gene ends were 5 bases for V and 3 bases for J; bases not matched to a gene: 10. CDR3 size: 16 residues.

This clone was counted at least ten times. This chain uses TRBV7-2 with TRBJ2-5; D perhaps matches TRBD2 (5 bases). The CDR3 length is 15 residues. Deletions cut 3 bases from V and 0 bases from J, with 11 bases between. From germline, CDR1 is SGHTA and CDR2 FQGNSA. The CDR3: CASSLIRGNQETQYF. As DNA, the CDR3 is TGTGCCAGCAGCTTGATTCGGGGAAACCAAGAGACCCAGTACTTC.

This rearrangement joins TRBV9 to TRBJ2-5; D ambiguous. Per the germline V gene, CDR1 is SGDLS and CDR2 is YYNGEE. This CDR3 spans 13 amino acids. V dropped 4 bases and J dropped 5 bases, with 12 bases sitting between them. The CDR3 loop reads CASSPSTAETQYF. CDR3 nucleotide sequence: TGTGCCAGCAGCCCCTCCACGGCGGAGACCCAGTACTTC. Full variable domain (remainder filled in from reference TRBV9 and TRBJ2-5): DSGVTQTPKHLITATGQRVTLRCSPRSGDLSVYWYQQSLDQGLQFLIQYYNGEERAKGNILERFSAQQFPDLHSELNLSSLELGDSALYFCASSPSTAETQYFGPGTRLLVL.

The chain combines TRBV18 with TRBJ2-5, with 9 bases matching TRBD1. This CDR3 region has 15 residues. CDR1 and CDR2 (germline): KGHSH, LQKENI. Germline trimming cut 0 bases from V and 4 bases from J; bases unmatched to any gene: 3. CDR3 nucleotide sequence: TGTGCCAGCTCACCACCGGGACAGGGTAGAGAGACCCAGTACTTC. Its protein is CASSPPGQGRETQYF.

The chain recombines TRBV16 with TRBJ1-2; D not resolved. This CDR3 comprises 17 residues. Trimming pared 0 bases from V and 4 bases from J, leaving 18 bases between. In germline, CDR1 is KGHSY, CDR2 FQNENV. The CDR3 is CASSQSRGSMDLYGYTF. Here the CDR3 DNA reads TGTGCCAGCAGCCAATCAAGAGGCAGTATGGACCTCTATGGCTACACCTTC.

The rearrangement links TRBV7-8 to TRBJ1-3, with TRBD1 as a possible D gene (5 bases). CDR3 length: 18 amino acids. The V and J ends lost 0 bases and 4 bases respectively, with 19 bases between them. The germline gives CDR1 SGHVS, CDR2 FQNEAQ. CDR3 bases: TGTGCCAGCAGCTTAGCGGCGGGGCTTGTTGATACGGGAAACACCATATATTTT. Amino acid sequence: CASSLAAGLVDTGNTIYF.

CDR3 sequence reads: CASSQSRGTNEKLFF. CDR3 DNA sequence: TGTGCCAGCAGCCAATCGAGGGGGACGAATGAAAAACTGTTTTTT. The V call is TRBV16, the J call TRBJ1-4; a possible D gene is TRBD1 (6 bases). CDR1 and CDR2 from the germline V gene are KGHSY and FQNENV. V lost 0 bases to trimming and J lost 5 bases, with 10 bases between them. The CDR3 sequence is 15 residues long.

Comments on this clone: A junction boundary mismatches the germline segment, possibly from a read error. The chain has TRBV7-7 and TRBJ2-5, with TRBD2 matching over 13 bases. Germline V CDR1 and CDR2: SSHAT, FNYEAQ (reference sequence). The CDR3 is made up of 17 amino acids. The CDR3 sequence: CASSFGLAGAPQETQYF. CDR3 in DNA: TGTGCTAGCAGCTTTGGACTAGCGGGAGCCCCCCAAGAGACCCAGTACTTC.

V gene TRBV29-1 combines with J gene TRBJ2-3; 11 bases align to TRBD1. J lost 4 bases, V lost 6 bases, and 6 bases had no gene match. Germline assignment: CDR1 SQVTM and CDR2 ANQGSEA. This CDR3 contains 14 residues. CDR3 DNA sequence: TGCAGCGTCGAACCGGGACAGGGGGCAGATACGCAGTATTTT. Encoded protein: CSVEPGQGADTQYF.

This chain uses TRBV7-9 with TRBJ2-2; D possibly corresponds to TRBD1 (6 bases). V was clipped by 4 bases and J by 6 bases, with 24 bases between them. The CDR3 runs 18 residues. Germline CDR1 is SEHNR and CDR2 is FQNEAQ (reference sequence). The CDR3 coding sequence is TGTGCCAGCAGCTCCCCGGGACAAAGATCAAGTAGGGCCGGGGAGCTGTTTTTT. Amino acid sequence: CASSSPGQRSSRAGELFF.

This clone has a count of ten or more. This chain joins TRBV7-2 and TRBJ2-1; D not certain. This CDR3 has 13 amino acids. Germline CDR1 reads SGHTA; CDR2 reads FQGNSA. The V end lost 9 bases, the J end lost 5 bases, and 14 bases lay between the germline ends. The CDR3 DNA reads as TGTGCCAGGTCCGATCTACGGGACAATGAGCAGTTCTTC. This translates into CARSDLRDNEQFF.

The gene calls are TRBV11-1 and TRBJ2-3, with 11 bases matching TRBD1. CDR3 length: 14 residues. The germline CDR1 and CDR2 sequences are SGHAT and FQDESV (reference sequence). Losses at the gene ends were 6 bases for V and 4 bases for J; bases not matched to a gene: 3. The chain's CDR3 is CASSGQGAADTQYF. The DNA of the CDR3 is TGTGCCAGCAGTGGACAGGGGGCGGCAGATACGCAGTATTTT.

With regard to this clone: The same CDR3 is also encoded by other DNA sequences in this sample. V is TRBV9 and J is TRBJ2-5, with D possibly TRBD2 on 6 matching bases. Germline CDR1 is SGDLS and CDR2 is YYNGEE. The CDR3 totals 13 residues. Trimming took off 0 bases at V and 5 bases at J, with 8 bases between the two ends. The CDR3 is CASSVGAGETQYF. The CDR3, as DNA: TGTGCCAGCAGCGTAGGAGCGGGCGAGACCCAGTACTTC.

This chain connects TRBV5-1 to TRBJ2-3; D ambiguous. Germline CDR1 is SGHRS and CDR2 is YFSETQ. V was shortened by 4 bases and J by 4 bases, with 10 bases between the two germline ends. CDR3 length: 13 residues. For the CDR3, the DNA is TGCGCCAGCAGCCTGACGGCGGCAGATACGCAGTATTTT. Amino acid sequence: CASSLTAADTQYF.

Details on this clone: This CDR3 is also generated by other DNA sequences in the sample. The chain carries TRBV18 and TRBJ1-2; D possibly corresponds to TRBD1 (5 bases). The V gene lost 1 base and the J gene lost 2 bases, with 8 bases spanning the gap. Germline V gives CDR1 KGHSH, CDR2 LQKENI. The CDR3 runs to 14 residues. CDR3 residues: CASSPRDLNYGYTF. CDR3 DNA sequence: TGTGCCAGCTCACCACGGGACTTGAACTATGGCTACACCTTC.

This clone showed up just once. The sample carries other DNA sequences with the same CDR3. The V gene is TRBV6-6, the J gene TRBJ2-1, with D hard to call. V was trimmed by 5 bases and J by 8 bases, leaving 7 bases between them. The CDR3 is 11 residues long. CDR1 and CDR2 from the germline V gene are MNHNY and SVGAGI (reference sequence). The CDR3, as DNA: TGTGCCAGCAGTCCTAGGGATGAGCAGTTCTTC. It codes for CASSPRDEQFF.

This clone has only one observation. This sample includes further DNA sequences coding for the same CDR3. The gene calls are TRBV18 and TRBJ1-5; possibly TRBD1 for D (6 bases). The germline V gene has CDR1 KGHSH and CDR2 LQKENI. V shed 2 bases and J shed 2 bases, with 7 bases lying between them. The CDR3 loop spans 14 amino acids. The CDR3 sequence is CASSPGGGNQPQHF. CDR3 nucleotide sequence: TGTGCCAGCTCACCAGGGGGCGGCAATCAGCCCCAGCATTTT.

CDR3 coding DNA: TGTGCCAGCAGCGTAGAGAACTATGGCTACACCTTC. Encoded protein: CASSVENYGYTF. The chain joins TRBV9 to TRBJ1-2, with no clear D. Trimming stripped 0 bases from V and 2 bases from J, with 2 bases between. Germline loops: CDR1 SGDLS, CDR2 YYNGEE. The CDR3 length is 12 residues.

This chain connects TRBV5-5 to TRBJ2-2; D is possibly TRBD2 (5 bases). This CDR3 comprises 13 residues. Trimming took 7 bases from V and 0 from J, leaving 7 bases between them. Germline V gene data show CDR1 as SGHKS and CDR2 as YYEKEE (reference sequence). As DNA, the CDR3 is TGTGCCAGCCGGGGAGCGAACACCGGGGAGCTGTTTTTT. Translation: CASRGANTGELFF.

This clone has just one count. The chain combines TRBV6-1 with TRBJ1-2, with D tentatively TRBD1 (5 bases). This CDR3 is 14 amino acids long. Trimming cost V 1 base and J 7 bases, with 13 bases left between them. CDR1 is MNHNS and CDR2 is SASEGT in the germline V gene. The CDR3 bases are TGTGCCAGCAGTGAAGGACAGCACCCCCTTGGCTACACCTTC. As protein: CASSEGQHPLGYTF.